This section outlines one TCR beta chain sequence together with its context. What it recognizes is unknown. This sample stems from a study of graft-versus-host responses after intestinal transplantation. Only in-frame clones appear in the TCRdb table, and some are missing; sequencing was by immunoSEQ multiplex PCR. The table records 70,000 to 95,000 clones, about 93% of them present only once. Germline loops: CDR1 SGHAT, CDR2 FQNNGV. The ends were cut back, 2 bases at V and 3 bases at J, with 16 bases in the middle. The length of the CDR3 is 16 residues. Study-wide results and caveats: GvH clones were found in recipient marrow; some appeared first in ileum or blood. The study associated peak circulating GvH clone levels with early post-transplant HvG declines.

This TCR derives from a human donor who was the organ donor for an intestinal transplant. The chain uses TRBV11-2 and TRBJ2-5, with D possibly matching TRBD1 (5 bases). The specimen comprised unstimulated CD8+ T cells sorted from spleen or lymph node cells, sampled before transplant. CDR3 amino acids: CASSLSAGMGEETQYF. CDR3 DNA: TGTGCCAGCAGCTTATCTGCAGGGATGGGTGAAGAGACCCAGTACTTC.